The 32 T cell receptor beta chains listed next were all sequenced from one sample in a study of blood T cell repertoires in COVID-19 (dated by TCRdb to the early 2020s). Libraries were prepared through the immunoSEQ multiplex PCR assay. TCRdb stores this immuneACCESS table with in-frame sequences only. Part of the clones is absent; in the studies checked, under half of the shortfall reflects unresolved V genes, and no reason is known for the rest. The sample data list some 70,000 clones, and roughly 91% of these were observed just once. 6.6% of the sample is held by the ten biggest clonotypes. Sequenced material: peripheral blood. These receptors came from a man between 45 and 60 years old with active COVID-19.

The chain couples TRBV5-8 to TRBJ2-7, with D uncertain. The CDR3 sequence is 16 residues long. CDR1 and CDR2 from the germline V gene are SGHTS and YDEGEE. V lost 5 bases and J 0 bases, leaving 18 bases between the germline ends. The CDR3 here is CASRTSTVSSSYEQYF. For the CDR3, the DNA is TGTGCCAGCAGGACAAGCACAGTTTCAAGCTCCTACGAGCAGTACTTC.

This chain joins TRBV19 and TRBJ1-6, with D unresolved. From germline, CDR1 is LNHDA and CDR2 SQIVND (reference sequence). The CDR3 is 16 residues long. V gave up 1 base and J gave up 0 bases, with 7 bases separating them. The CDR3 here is CASSIAGSSYNSPLHF. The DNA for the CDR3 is TGTGCCAGTAGTATAGCCGGGAGCTCCTATAATTCACCCCTCCACTTT.

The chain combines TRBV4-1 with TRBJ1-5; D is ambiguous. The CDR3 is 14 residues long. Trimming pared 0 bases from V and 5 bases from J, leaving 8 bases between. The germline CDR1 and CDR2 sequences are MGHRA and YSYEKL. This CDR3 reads CASSQDVGDQPQHF. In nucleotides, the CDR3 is TGCGCCAGCAGCCAAGATGTGGGAGATCAGCCCCAGCATTTT.

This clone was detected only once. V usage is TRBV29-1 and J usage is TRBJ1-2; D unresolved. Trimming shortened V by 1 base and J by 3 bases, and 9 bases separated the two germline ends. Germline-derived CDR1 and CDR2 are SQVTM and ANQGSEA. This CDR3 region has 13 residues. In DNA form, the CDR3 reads TGCAGCGTTGAAGGACATTCCCACTATGGCTACACCTTC. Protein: CSVEGHSHYGYTF.

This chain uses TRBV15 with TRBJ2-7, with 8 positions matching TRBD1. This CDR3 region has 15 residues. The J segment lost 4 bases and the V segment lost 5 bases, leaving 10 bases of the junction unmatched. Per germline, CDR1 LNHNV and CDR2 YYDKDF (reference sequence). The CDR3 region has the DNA TGTGCCACCAGCCAGACTGGACAGGGAAAATACGAGCAGTACTTC. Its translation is CATSQTGQGKYEQYF. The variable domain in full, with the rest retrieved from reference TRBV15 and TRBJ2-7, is DAMVIQNPRYQVTQFGKPVTLSCSQTLNHNVMYWYQQKSSQAPKLLFHYYDKDFNNEADTPDNFQSRRPNTSFCFLDIRSPGLGDTAMYLCATSQTGQGKYEQYFGPGTRLTVT.

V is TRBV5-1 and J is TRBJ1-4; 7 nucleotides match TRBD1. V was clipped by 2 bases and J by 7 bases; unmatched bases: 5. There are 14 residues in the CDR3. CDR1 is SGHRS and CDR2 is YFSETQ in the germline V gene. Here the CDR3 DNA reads TGCGCCAGCAGCTTCCGACAGGGATCTGAAAAACTGTTTTTT. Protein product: CASSFRQGSEKLFF. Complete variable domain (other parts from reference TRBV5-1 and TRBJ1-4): KAGVTQTPRYLIKTRGQQVTLSCSPISGHRSVSWYQQTPGQGLQFLFEYFSETQRNKGNFPGRFSGRQFSNSRSEMNVSTLELGDSALYLCASSFRQGSEKLFFGSGTQLSVL.

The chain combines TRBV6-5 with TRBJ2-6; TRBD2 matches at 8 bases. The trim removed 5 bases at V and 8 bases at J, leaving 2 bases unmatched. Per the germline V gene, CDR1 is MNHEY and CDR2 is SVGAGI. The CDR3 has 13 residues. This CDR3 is CASSTGGTNVLTF. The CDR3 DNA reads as TGTGCCAGCAGTACGGGGGGGACCAACGTCCTGACTTTC.

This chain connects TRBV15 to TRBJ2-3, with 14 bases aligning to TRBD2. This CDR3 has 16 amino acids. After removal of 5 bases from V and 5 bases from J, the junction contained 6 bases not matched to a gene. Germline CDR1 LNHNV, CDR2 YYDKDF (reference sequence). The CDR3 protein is CATSSGTSGGGDTQYF. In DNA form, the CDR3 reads TGTGCCACCAGCTCAGGGACTAGCGGGGGCGGAGATACGCAGTATTTT. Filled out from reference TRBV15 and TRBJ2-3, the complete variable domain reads DAMVIQNPRYQVTQFGKPVTLSCSQTLNHNVMYWYQQKSSQAPKLLFHYYDKDFNNEADTPDNFQSRRPNTSFCFLDIRSPGLGDTAMYLCATSSGTSGGGDTQYFGPGTRLTVL.

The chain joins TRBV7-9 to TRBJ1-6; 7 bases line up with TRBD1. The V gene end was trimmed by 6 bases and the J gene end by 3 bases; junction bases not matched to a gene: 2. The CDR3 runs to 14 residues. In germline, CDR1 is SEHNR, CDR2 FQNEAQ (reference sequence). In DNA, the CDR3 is TGTGCCAGCAGTCGGGACAGCTATAATTCACCCCTCCACTTT. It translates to CASSRDSYNSPLHF.

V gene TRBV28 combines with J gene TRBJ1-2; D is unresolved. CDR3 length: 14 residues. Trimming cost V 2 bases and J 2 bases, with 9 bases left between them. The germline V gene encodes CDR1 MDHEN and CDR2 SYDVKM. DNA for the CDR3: TGTGCCAGCAGTTTAGAACAGACCAACTATGGCTACACCTTC. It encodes CASSLEQTNYGYTF.

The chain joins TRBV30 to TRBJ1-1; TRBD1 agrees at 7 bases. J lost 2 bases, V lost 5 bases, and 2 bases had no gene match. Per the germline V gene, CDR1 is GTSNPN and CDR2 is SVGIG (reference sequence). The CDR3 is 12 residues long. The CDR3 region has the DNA TGTGCCTGGGGACAGGCAAACACTGAAGCTTTCTTT. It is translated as CAWGQANTEAFF.

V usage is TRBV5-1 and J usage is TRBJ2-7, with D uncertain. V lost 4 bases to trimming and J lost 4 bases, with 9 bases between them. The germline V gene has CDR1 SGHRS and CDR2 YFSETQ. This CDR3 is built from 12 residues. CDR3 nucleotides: TGCGCCAGCAGCCCACGCGAGTACGAGCAGTACTTC. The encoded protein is CASSPREYEQYF.

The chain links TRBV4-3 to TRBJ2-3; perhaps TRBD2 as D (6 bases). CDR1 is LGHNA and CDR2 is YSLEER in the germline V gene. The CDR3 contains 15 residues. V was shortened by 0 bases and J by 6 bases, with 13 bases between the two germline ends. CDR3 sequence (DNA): TGCGCCAGCAGCCAAGATTCGGGGGTTGGGGATACGCAGTATTTT. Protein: CASSQDSGVGDTQYF.

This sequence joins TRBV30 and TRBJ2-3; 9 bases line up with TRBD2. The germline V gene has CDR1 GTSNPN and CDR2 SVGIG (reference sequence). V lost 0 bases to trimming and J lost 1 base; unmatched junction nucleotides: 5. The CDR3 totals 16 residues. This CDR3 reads CAWSVSSGIGTDTQYF. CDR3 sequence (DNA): TGTGCCTGGAGTGTATCTAGCGGGATTGGCACAGATACGCAGTATTTT.

As DNA, the CDR3 is TGTGCCAGCAGTGTAACAGGGACCCAGCCCCAGCATTTT. It is translated as CASSVTGTQPQHF. The chain has TRBV6-4 and TRBJ1-5, with a weak D call TRBD1 (6 bases). The CDR3 runs 13 residues. CDR1 MRHNA and CDR2 SNTAGT come from the germline V gene. Trimming left V 4 bases short and J 7 bases short, with 11 bases between.

The CDR3 loop reads CASSYRLGTGGPSQHEQYF. The CDR3 DNA is TGCGCCAGCAGCTACCGTCTCGGGACAGGGGGCCCTAGTCAGCACGAGCAGTACTTC. The chain carries TRBV4-3 and TRBJ2-7; 12 bases line up with TRBD1. Germline trimming cut 5 bases from V and 5 bases from J; bases unmatched to any gene: 19. The CDR3 loop spans 19 amino acids. Germline CDR1 is LGHNA and CDR2 is YSLEER.

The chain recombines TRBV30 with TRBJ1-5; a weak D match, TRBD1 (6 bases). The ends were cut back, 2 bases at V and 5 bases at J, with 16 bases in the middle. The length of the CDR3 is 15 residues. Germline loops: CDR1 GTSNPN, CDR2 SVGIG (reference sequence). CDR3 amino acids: CAWSMWGRGDQPQHF. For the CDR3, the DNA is TGTGCCTGGAGTATGTGGGGGAGGGGGGATCAGCCCCAGCATTTT.

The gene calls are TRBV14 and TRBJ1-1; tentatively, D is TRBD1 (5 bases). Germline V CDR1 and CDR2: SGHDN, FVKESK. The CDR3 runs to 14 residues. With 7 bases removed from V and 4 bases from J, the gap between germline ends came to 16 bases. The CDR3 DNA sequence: TGTGCCAGCACCACCTTACCCCAGGGCACTGAAGCTTTCTTT. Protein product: CASTTLPQGTEAFF. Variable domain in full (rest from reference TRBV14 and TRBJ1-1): EAGVTQFPSHSVIEKGQTVTLRCDPISGHDNLYWYRRVMGKEIKFLLHFVKESKQDESGMPNNRFLAERTGGTYSTLKVQPAELEDSGVYFCASTTLPQGTEAFFGQGTRLTVV.

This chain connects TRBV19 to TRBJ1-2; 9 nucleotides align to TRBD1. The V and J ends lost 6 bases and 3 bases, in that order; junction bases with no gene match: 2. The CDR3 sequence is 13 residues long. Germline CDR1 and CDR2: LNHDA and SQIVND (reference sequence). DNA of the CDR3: TGTGCCAGTAGGGGACAGGGCCACTATGGCTACACCTTC. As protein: CASRGQGHYGYTF.

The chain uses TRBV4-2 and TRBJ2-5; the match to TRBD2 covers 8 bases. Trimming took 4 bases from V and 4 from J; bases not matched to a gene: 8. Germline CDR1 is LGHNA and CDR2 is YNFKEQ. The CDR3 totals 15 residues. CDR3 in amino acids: CASSPDRGGSETQYF. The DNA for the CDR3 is TGTGCCAGCAGCCCAGACCGGGGGGGTTCAGAGACCCAGTACTTC.

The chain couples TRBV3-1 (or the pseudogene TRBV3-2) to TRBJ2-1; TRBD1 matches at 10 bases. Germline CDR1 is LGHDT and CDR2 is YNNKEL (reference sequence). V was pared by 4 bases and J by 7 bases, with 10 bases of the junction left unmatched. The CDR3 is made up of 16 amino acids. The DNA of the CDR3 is TGTGCCAGCAGCCGCTATGACAGGGGGCGAGGGAATGAGCAGTTCTTC. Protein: CASSRYDRGRGNEQFF.

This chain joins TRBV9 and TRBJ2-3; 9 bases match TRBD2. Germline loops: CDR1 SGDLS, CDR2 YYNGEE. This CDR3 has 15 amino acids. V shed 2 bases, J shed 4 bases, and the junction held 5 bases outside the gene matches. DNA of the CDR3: TGTGCCAGCAGCGTCCGAGCGGGAGGCCCAGATACGCAGTATTTT. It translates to CASSVRAGGPDTQYF.

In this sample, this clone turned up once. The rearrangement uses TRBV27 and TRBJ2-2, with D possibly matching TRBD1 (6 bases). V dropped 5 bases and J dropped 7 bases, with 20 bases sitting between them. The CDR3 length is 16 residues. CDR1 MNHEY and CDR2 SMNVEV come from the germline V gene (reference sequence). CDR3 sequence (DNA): TGTGCCAGCAGTCCCAATTGGGCAGGGGAAGGCGGGGAGCTGTTTTTT. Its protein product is CASSPNWAGEGGELFF.

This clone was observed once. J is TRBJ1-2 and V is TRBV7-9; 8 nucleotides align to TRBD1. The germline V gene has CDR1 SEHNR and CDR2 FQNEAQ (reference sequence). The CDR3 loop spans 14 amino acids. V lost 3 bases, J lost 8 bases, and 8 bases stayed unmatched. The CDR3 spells CASSLATGDQGYTF. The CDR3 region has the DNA TGTGCCAGCAGCTTGGCGACAGGGGATCAGGGCTACACCTTC.

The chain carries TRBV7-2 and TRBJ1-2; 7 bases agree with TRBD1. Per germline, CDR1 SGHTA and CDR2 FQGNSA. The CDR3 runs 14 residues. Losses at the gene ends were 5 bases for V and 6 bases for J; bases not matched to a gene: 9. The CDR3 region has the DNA TGTGCCAGCAGCCCCCGACAGGGCGTCGATGGCTACACCTTC. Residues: CASSPRQGVDGYTF. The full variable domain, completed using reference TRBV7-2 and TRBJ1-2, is GAGVSQSPSNKVTEKGKDVELRCDPISGHTALYWYRQSLGQGLEFLIYFQGNSAPDKSGLPSDRFSAERTGGSVSTLTIQRTQQEDSAVYLCASSPRQGVDGYTFGSGTRLTVV.

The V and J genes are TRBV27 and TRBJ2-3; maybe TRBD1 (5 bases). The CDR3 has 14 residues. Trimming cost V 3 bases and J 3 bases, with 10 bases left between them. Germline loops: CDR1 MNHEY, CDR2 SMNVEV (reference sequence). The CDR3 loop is CASSLKSGTDTQYF. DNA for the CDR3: TGTGCCAGCAGTTTGAAGTCAGGGACAGATACGCAGTATTTT.

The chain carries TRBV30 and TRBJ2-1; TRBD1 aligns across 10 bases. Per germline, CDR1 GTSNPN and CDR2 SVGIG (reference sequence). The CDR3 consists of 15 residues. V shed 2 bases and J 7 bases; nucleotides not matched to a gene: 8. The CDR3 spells CAWSRDRGLLNEQFF. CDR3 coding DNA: TGTGCCTGGAGTCGAGACAGGGGGCTTCTAAATGAGCAGTTCTTC.

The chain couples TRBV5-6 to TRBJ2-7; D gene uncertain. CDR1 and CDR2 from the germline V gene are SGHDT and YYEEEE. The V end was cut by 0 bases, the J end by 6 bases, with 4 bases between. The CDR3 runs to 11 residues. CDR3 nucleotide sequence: TGTGCCAGCAGCTTGGGGCCCGAGCAGTACTTC. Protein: CASSLGPEQYF.

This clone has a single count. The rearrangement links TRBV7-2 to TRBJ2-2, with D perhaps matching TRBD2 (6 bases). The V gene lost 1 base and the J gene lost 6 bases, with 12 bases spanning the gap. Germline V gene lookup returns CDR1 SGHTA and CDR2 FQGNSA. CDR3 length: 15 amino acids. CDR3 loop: CASSLGLAVSGELFF. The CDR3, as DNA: TGTGCCAGCAGCTTAGGGTTAGCGGTATCCGGGGAGCTGTTTTTT.

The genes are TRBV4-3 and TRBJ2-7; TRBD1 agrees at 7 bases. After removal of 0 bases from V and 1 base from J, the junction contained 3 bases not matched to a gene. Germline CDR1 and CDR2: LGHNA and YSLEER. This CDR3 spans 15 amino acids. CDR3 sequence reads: CASSQDTGQSYEQYF. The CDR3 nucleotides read TGCGCCAGCAGCCAAGATACGGGACAGTCCTACGAGCAGTACTTC.

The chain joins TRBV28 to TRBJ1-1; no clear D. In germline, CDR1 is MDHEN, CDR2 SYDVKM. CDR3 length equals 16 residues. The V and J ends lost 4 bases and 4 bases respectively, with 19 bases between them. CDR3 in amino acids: CASSSVADPRSTEAFF. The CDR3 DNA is TGTGCCAGCAGTTCGGTGGCAGACCCTCGGAGCACTGAAGCTTTCTTT.

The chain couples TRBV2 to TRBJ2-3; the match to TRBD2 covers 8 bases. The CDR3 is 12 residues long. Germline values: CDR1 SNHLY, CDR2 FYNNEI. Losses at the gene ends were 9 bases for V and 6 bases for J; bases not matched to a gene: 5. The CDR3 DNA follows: TGTGCCAGTACGGGGGGGCTTGATACGCAGTATTTT. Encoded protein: CASTGGLDTQYF.